Each of the 21 T cell receptor beta chains below was sequenced from the same sample in a study of T cells in Graves' hyperthyroidism and ophthalmopathy. RNA transcripts served as the template for amplifying TCR beta CDR3 regions. TCR CDR3 underwent first-round RT-PCR with the HTBI primer set. TCRdb re-derived calls from the multiplex PCR reads in MiXCR, one entry per CDR3 protein. The table records some 530,000 distinct CDR3 sequences, roughly 23% of them present only once. Sample: blood. The receptors stem from a woman between 65 and 79 years old with Graves' ophthalmopathy.

This clonotype has just a few counts. The gene calls are TRBV20-1 and TRBJ2-6; 9 positions match TRBD1. Germline lookup yields CDR1 DFQATT and CDR2 SNEGSKA (reference sequence). The V gene end was trimmed by 2 bases and the J gene end by 0 bases; junction bases not matched to a gene: 11. CDR3 length equals 19 residues. This CDR3 is CSARSPPGTGNSGANVLTF. The CDR3 coding sequence is TGCAGTGCTAGATCACCACCCGGGACAGGGAACTCTGGGGCCAACGTCCTGACTTTC.

V usage is TRBV9 and J usage is TRBJ1-1, with D unclear. V lost 0 bases to trimming and J lost 3 bases, with 9 bases between them. CDR3 length equals 14 residues. Per the germline V gene, CDR1 is SGDLS and CDR2 is YYNGEE. CDR3 nucleotide sequence: TGTGCCAGCAGCGTAGGATGGAGGGACACTGAAGCTTTCTTT. Its protein product is CASSVGWRDTEAFF. Combining the CDR3 with reference TRBV9 and TRBJ1-1 gives the whole variable domain DSGVTQTPKHLITATGQRVTLRCSPRSGDLSVYWYQQSLDQGLQFLIQYYNGEERAKGNILERFSAQQFPDLHSELNLSSLELGDSALYFCASSVGWRDTEAFFGQGTRLTVV.

This clonotype was recorded at least ten times. The chain is built from TRBV20-1 and TRBJ1-5; D gene uncertain. This CDR3 region has 14 residues. The V gene lost 3 bases and the J gene lost 3 bases, with 12 bases spanning the gap. Germline CDR1 DFQATT, CDR2 SNEGSKA (reference sequence). CDR3 amino acids: CSASVGQPNQPQHF. In DNA, the CDR3 is TGCAGTGCTAGCGTCGGGCAACCCAATCAGCCCCAGCATTTT.

V gene TRBV6-1 combines with J gene TRBJ2-7; TRBD2 is a possible D gene (6 bases). CDR1 is MNHNS, CDR2 SASEGT, per germline. The V end lost 4 bases, the J end lost 0 bases, and 13 bases lay between the germline ends. The CDR3 is 15 residues long. This CDR3 is CASSGGLLSSYEQYF. The CDR3 DNA is TGTGCCAGCAGTGGGGGACTGTTGAGCTCCTACGAGCAGTACTTC.

This clonotype was counted at least ten times. The V and J genes are TRBV2 and TRBJ2-5; 9 bases are shared with TRBD1. The CDR3 length is 14 residues. CDR1 SNHLY and CDR2 FYNNEI come from the germline V gene. J lost 4 bases, V lost 6 bases, and 6 bases had no gene match. CDR3 sequence: CASRRDRVAETQYF. The CDR3 nucleotides are TGTGCCAGCAGGAGGGACAGGGTGGCAGAGACCCAGTACTTC.

This clonotype was seen a few times. This chain connects TRBV5-1 to TRBJ2-1; a weak D match, TRBD2 (6 bases). Germline V gene data show CDR1 as SGHRS and CDR2 as YFSETQ. The CDR3 length is 14 residues. With 4 bases removed from V and 6 bases from J, the gap between germline ends came to 14 bases. CDR3 loop: CASSSGLRGNEQFF. Written as DNA, the CDR3 is TGCGCCAGCAGCAGCGGACTAAGAGGCAATGAGCAGTTCTTC.

This rearrangement joins TRBV12-3 or TRBV12-4 to TRBJ2-6; D is undetermined. V dropped 7 bases and J dropped 4 bases, with 11 bases sitting between them. CDR3 size: 14 residues. The CDR3 region is CASTRSRGANVLTF. The CDR3 DNA reads as TGTGCCAGCACTAGGTCGAGAGGGGCCAACGTCCTGACTTTC.

CDR3 bases: TGTGCCAGCAGCCCTACACTAGACTACCAAGAGACCCAGTACTTC. Protein product: CASSPTLDYQETQYF. V usage is TRBV5-6 and J usage is TRBJ2-5, with D perhaps TRBD2 (5 bases). CDR1 and CDR2 from the germline V gene are SGHDT and YYEEEE. The length of the CDR3 is 15 residues. V lost 4 bases and J lost 0, with 13 bases in between. Supplemented by reference TRBV5-6 and TRBJ2-5, the full variable domain reads DAGVTQSPTHLIKTRGQQVTLRCSPKSGHDTVSWYQQALGQGPQFIFQYYEEEERQRGNFPDRFSGHQFPNYSSELNVNALLLGDSALYLCASSPTLDYQETQYFGPGTRLLVL.

This clonotype has ten or more counts. The chain carries TRBV4-3 and TRBJ2-1; D gene uncertain. V shed 3 bases and J shed 2 bases, with 14 bases lying between them. The CDR3 is 16 residues long. The germline CDR1 and CDR2 sequences are LGHNA and YSLEER. The CDR3 DNA follows: TGCGCCAGCAGCCATTTGGCGGTGACGGCCTACAATGAGCAGTTCTTC. Amino acids: CASSHLAVTAYNEQFF.

This clonotype appeared a few times. CDR3 loop: CSASLGTGVQPQHF. CDR3 in DNA: TGCAGTGCTAGTTTGGGGACAGGGGTGCAGCCCCAGCATTTT. The chain uses TRBV20-1 and TRBJ1-5; the match to TRBD1 covers 10 bases. The germline gives CDR1 DFQATT, CDR2 SNEGSKA (reference sequence). The CDR3 runs 14 residues. Trimming took 3 bases from V and 7 from J; bases not matched to a gene: 6.

The V and J genes are TRBV2 and TRBJ2-7; tentative D call: TRBD2 (5 bases). The CDR3 is 15 amino acids. Germline CDR1 reads SNHLY; CDR2 reads FYNNEI. Trimming removed 4 bases at V and 4 bases at J, with 17 bases between. CDR3 sequence (DNA): TGTGCCAGCAGTGCGTCGGGAAAGGGCCGGTACGAGCAGTACTTC. As protein: CASSASGKGRYEQYF. The full variable domain, its missing parts supplied by reference TRBV2 and TRBJ2-7, is EPEVTQTPSHQVTQMGQEVILRCVPISNHLYFYWYRQILGQKVEFLVSFYNNEISEKSEIFDDQFSVERPDGSNFTLKIRSTKLEDSAMYFCASSASGKGRYEQYFGPGTRLTVT.

This clonotype came up once. Sequence at one end of the junction differs from germline and may be a read error. The genes are TRBV6-1 and TRBJ1-4, with D unclear. The CDR3 extends over 13 amino acids. Germline lookup yields CDR1 MNHNS and CDR2 SASEGT. The CDR3, as DNA: TGTGCCAGCAGTGAAGGATCGATCGAAAAACCGTTTTTT. It is translated as CASSEGSIEKPFF.

This clonotype has a handful of counts. V and J are TRBV6-1 and TRBJ1-2, with 8 bases fitting TRBD1. Unmatched junction bases numbered 15, after V lost 7 bases and J lost 5 bases. Germline values: CDR1 MNHNS, CDR2 SASEGT. The CDR3 has 16 amino acids. The CDR3: CASNGRQGATPYGYTF. For the CDR3, the DNA is TGTGCCAGCAATGGTCGGCAGGGGGCGACTCCGTATGGCTACACCTTC.

This clonotype was observed a handful of times. J is TRBJ2-3 and V is TRBV9, with 9 bases that match TRBD1. From germline, CDR1 is SGDLS and CDR2 YYNGEE. Trimming took 0 bases from V and 3 from J; bases not matched to a gene: 8. CDR3 length: 17 amino acids. The CDR3 sequence: CASSVGDRAIRTDTQYF. DNA for the CDR3: TGTGCCAGCAGCGTAGGGGACAGGGCGATAAGAACAGATACGCAGTATTTT.

This clonotype was counted at least ten times. The rearrangement uses TRBV28 and TRBJ2-5; 9 positions match TRBD1. V trimming: 6 bases; J trimming: 4 bases; junction bases outside the gene matches: 9. CDR3 length: 15 amino acids. The V gene's germline CDR1 is MDHEN and CDR2 SYDVKM. The CDR3 protein is CASSPGQGGRETQYF. As DNA, the CDR3 is TGTGCCAGCAGCCCGGGACAGGGTGGGCGAGAGACCCAGTACTTC.

The chain is built from TRBV2 and TRBJ1-2; D is perhaps TRBD1 (5 bases). V lost 8 bases, J lost 3 bases, and 13 bases lay in between. This CDR3 is built from 13 residues. Germline CDR1 reads SNHLY; CDR2 reads FYNNEI. CDR3 nucleotide sequence: TGTGCCAGCGGCAGGGAGTTTGACTATGGCTACACCTTC. It is translated as CASGREFDYGYTF.

Points on this clonotype: A much larger clonotype is one base distant, so this may be a read error. The chain recombines TRBV12-3 or TRBV12-4 with TRBJ1-5; D is perhaps TRBD1 (6 bases). The CDR3 length is 16 residues. V dropped 4 bases and J dropped 6 bases, with 19 bases sitting between them. CDR3 loop: CASSYRAGVLGQPQHF. Written as DNA, the CDR3 is TGTGCCAGCAGTTATAGGGCAGGGGTATTGGGTCAGCCCCAGCATTTT.

The chain is built from TRBV18 and TRBJ1-6; D is uncertain. CDR3 length: 12 amino acids. Trimming shortened V by 5 bases and J by 5 bases, and 4 bases separated the two germline ends. Germline CDR1 reads KGHSH; CDR2 reads LQKENI. The CDR3 DNA follows: TGTGCCAGCTCAGAAGATAATTCACCCCTCCACTTT. Residues: CASSEDNSPLHF.

The chain is built from TRBV19 and TRBJ2-7; weak D call: TRBD2 (6 bases). V was pared by 5 bases and J by 2 bases, with 16 bases between. The germline V gene has CDR1 LNHDA and CDR2 SQIVND (reference sequence). The CDR3 consists of 15 residues. CDR3 residues: CASSDDRGGTYEQYF. CDR3 DNA sequence: TGTGCCAGTAGTGACGACCGGGGCGGGACCTACGAGCAGTACTTC.

DNA of the CDR3: TGTGCCAGCAGTTTGTCGGTAATGGTGAACACTGAAGCTTTCTTT. This codes for CASSLSVMVNTEAFF. The genes are TRBV12-3 or TRBV12-4 and TRBJ1-1; no clear D. The V gene lost 3 bases and the J gene lost 0 bases, with 11 bases spanning the gap. There are 15 residues in the CDR3.

V is TRBV5-1 and J is TRBJ2-3; 7 positions agree with TRBD2. The germline V gene encodes CDR1 SGHRS and CDR2 YFSETQ. The CDR3 extends over 16 amino acids. V was pared by 4 bases and J by 5 bases, with 13 bases of the junction left unmatched. CDR3 coding DNA: TGCGCCAGCAGCCCGTTGACTAGGACGGGAGGAGATACGCAGTATTTT. Amino acid sequence: CASSPLTRTGGDTQYF.